The clone carrying this TCR beta chain occurred a few times. This CDR3 has 20 residues. After removal of 8 bases from V and 4 bases from J, the junction contained 22 bases not matched to a gene. These data come from a study of patients and donors after allogeneic stem cell transplantation. TCRdb reanalysed the RT-PCR reads using MiXCR and keeps one entry per CDR3 protein. The sample carries about a million distinct CDR3 sequences, under 20% recorded once. The chain joins TRBV12-3 or TRBV12-4 to TRBJ2-2, with 10 bases aligning to TRBD2. The TCR originated in a human donor who was either an allogeneic HSCT recipient or a stem cell or donor lymphocyte infusion donor (not recorded which). It is not recorded whose cells these are; they may come from a transplant donor. The sequenced sample was blood, either unsorted or a sorted T cell fraction (not recorded which). CDR3 amino acids: CASLPGRGRARLAGTGELFF. The CDR3 DNA sequence: TGTGCCAGCCTCCCAGGGCGGGGCAGGGCGAGACTAGCGGGCACCGGGGAGCTGTTTTTT.